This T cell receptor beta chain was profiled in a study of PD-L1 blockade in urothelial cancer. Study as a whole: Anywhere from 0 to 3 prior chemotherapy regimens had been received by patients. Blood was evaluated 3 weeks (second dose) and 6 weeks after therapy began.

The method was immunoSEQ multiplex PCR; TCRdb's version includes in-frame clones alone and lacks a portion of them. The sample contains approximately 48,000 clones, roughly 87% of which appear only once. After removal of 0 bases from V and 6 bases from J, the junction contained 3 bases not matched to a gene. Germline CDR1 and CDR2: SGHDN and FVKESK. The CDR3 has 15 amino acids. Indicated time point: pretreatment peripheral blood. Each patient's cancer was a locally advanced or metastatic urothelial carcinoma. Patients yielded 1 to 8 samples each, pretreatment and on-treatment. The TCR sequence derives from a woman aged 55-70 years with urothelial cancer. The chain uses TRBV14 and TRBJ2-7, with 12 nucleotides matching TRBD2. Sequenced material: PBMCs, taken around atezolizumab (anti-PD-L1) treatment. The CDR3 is CASSQEGLAGTEQYF. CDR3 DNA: TGTGCCAGCAGCCAAGAAGGACTAGCGGGAACCGAGCAGTACTTC.